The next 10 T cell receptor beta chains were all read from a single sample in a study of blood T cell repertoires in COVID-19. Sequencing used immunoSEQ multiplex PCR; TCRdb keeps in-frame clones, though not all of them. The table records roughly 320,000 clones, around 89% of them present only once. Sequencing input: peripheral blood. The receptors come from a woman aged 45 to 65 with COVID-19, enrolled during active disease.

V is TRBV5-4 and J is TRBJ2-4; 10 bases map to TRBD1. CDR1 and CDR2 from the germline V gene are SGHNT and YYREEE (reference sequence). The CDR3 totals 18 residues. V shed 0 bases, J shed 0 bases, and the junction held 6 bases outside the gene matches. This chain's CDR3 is CASSLGDRGVLAKNIQYF. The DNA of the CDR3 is TGTGCCAGCAGCTTGGGGGACAGGGGCGTGTTAGCCAAAAACATTCAGTACTTC. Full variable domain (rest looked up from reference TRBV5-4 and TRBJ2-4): ETGVTQSPTHLIKTRGQQVTLRCSSQSGHNTVSWYQQALGQGPQFIFQYYREEENGRGNFPPRFSGLQFPNYSSELNVNALELDDSALYLCASSLGDRGVLAKNIQYFGAGTRLSVL.

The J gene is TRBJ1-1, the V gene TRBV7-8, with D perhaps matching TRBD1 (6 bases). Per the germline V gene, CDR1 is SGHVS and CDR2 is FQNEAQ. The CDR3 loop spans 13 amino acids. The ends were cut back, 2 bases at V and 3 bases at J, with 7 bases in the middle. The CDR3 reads CASSLQGHTEAFF. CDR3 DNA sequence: TGTGCCAGCAGCTTACAGGGGCACACTGAAGCTTTCTTT.

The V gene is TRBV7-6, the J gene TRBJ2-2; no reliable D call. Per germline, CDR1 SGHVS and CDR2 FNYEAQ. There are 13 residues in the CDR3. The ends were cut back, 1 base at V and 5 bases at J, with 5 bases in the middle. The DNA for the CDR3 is TGTGCCAGCAGCTTAGGCCGGACCGGGGAGCTGTTTTTT. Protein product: CASSLGRTGELFF.

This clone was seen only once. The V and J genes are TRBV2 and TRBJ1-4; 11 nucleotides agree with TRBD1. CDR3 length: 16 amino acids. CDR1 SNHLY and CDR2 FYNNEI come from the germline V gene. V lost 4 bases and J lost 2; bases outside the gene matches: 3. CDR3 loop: CASSGDRGLTNEKLFF. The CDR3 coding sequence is TGTGCCAGCAGTGGGGACAGGGGGTTGACTAATGAAAAACTGTTTTTT. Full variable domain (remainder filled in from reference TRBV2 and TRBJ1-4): EPEVTQTPSHQVTQMGQEVILRCVPISNHLYFYWYRQILGQKVEFLVSFYNNEISEKSEIFDDQFSVERPDGSNFTLKIRSTKLEDSAMYFCASSGDRGLTNEKLFFGSGTQLSVL.

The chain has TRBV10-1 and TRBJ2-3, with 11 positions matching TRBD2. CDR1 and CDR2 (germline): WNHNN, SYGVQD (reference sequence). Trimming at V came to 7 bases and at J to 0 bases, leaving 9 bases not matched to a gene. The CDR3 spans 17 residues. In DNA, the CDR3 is TGCGCCAGCAATCGACTAGCGGGACACCCTAGCACAGATACGCAGTATTTT. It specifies CASNRLAGHPSTDTQYF.

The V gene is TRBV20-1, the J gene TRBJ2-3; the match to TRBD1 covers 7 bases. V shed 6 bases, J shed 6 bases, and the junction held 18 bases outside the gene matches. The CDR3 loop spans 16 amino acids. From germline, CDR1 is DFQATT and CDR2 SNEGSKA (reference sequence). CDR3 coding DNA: TGCAGTGCCAGTCCCCCGGGAAGGGGGCGAGGTGATACGCAGTATTTT. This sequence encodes CSASPPGRGRGDTQYF.

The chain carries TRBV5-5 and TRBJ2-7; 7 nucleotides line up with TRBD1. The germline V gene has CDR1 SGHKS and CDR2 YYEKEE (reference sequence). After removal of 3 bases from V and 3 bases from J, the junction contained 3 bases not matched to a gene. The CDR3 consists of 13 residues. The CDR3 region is CASSSGQNYEQYF. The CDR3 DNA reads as TGTGCCAGCAGCTCGGGACAGAACTACGAGCAGTACTTC.

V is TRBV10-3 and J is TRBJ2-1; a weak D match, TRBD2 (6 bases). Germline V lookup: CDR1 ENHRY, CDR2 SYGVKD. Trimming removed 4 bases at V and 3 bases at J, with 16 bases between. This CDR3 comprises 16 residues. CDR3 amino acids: CAISAGEGGVYNEQFF. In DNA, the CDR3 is TGTGCCATCAGTGCCGGAGAGGGCGGGGTCTACAATGAGCAGTTCTTC.

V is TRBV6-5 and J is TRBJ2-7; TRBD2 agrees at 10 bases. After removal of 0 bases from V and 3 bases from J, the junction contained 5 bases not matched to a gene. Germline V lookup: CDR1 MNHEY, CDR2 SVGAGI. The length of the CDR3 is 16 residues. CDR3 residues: CASSYSGLAAYYEQYF. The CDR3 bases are TGTGCCAGCAGTTACTCCGGACTAGCGGCTTACTACGAGCAGTACTTC.

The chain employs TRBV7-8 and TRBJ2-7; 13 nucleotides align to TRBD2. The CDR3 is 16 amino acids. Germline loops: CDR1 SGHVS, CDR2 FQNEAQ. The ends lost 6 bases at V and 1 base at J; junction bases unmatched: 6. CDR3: CASRSPLAGGSYEQYF. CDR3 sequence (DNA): TGTGCCAGCAGATCTCCACTAGCGGGAGGGTCCTACGAGCAGTACTTC.